The source of this T cell receptor (beta chain) is a study of blood T cells in healthy people across ages. This CDR3 region has 14 residues. V lost 6 bases, J lost 8 bases, and 21 bases lay in between. In germline, CDR1 is DFQATT, CDR2 SNEGSKA (reference sequence). Using a J-beta primer mix together with a sample-barcoded 5' primer, a second PCR was run for roughly 6 to 12 cycles. Via MiXCR, TCRdb re-called the 5' RACE reads, giving one row per CDR3 protein. This table has fewer than 2,000,000 distinct CDR3 sequences, about two fifths appearing once. This sequence joins TRBV20-1 and TRBJ2-3; D tentatively fits TRBD1 or TRBD2 (6 bases each). The sequenced sample consisted of blood. The clonotype was recovered from a human donor in good health. As DNA, the CDR3 is TGCAGTGCACGACTAGAGGGGGGCTCAGGTACGCAGTATTTT. This gives the protein CSARLEGGSGTQYF.